One and the same sample provided the 24 T cell receptor beta chains below, sequenced in a study of tumor-infiltrating lymphocytes in primary liver carcinoma (dated 2017 in TCRdb). The instrument was an Illumina HiSeq 2500. A constant-region primer and ProtoScript II reverse transcriptase were used to reverse-transcribe TCRbeta-specific cDNA from 500 ng total RNA. Construction of the TCRbeta libraries relied on three nested rounds of multiplex PCR, following a slightly modified ARM-PCR procedure. Each of the first two PCR rounds ran for around 11 cycles and used multiplex TRBV1-TRBV30 forward primers together with a Cbeta reverse primer. The public reads were reanalyzed by TCRdb: fastp trimming at Q25, MiXCR alignment, in-frame beta chains only. Rows matching on CDR3 protein sequence are summarized as one entry with the most common DNA and genes. Here the sample has 180,000 or so distinct CDR3 sequences; roughly 60% occur a single time. The top ten hold 70% to 80% of the sample.

Blood RNA was extracted from unsorted whole blood using TRIzol reagent, and germline DNA was obtained with the DNeasy Blood & Tissue kit. Specimen: peripheral blood. Source of these receptors: a man in his forties with primary liver carcinoma and hepatitis B virus infection.

The chain employs TRBV4-1 and TRBJ2-7, with TRBD2 identical over 8 bases. Germline V lookup: CDR1 MGHRA, CDR2 YSYEKL. V lost 1 base, J lost 1 base, and 3 bases stayed unmatched. The CDR3 runs to 15 residues. The CDR3 reads CASSQGLAQSYEQYF. The CDR3 DNA is TGCGCCAGCAGCCAAGGACTAGCGCAATCCTACGAGCAGTACTTC.

A few counts support this clonotype. Being one base from a much bigger clone, this may be a read error. The CDR3 region has the DNA TGTGCCAGCAGCTTAGATCGGGTCCGCGGGCAGTACTTC. This codes for CASSLDRVRGQYF. The chain employs TRBV11-2 and TRBJ2-7; D is unclear. CDR1 is SGHAT and CDR2 is FQNNGV in the germline V gene. The CDR3 has 13 amino acids. V was shortened by 0 bases and J by 9 bases, with 12 bases between the two germline ends. The whole variable domain, remainder taken from reference TRBV11-2 and TRBJ2-7, is EAGVAQSPRYKIIEKRQSVAFWCNPISGHATLYWYQQILGQGPKLLIQFQNNGVVDDSQLPKDRFSAERLKGVDSTLKIQPAKLEDSAVYLCASSLDRVRGQYFGPGTRLTVT.

Concerning this clonotype: Because it lacks the conserved phenylalanine or tryptophan at the end, this CDR3 is likely a read error. This chain connects TRBV6-2 or TRBV6-3 to TRBJ2-1; TRBD2 aligns across 7 bases. V lost 7 bases to trimming and J lost 7 bases; unmatched junction nucleotides: 4. Germline loops: CDR1 MNHEY, CDR2 SVGEGT. The CDR3 extends over 12 amino acids. DNA of the CDR3: TGTGCCAGCAAAGCCGGGGGGAATGAGCAGTTCTAC. Its protein product is CASKAGGNEQFY.

A note on this clonotype: Because the CDR3 is missing its conserved closing phenylalanine or tryptophan, this is likely a read error. The J gene is TRBJ2-7, the V gene TRBV11-2; 8 bases line up with TRBD2. The CDR3 covers 16 residues. CDR1 is SGHAT, CDR2 FQNNGV, per germline. Trimming took 5 bases from V and 0 from J; bases not matched to a gene: 9. The chain's CDR3 is CASSLAPSGRSYEQYS. For the CDR3, the DNA is TGTGCCAGCAGCCTAGCACCTAGCGGGCGCTCCTACGAGCAGTACTCC.

This clonotype was detected ten times or more. The chain has TRBV29-1 and TRBJ1-1; TRBD1 might be the D (5 bases). The length of the CDR3 is 12 residues. Looked up from germline, CDR1 is SQVTM and CDR2 is ANQGSEA. The V end lost 8 bases, the J end lost 1 base, and 11 bases lay between the germline ends. The CDR3 nucleotides read TGCAGCTTCGGGACCGGGAACACTGAAGCTTTCTTT. This codes for CSFGTGNTEAFF. The full variable domain, rest sourced from reference TRBV29-1 and TRBJ1-1, is SAVISQKPSRDICQRGTSLTIQCQVDSQVTMMFWYRQQPGQSLTLIATANQGSEATYESGFVIDKFPISRPNLTFSTLTVSNMSPEDSSIYLCSFGTGNTEAFFGQGTRLTVV.

This clonotype was recorded a few times. The V gene is TRBV5-6, the J gene TRBJ2-1; a possible D gene is TRBD2 (6 bases). This CDR3 comprises 17 residues. V was trimmed by 5 bases and J by 0 bases, leaving 18 bases between them. Germline V gene lookup returns CDR1 SGHDT and CDR2 YYEEEE. CDR3 in DNA: TGTGCCAGCAGGGAACCGGGACTTGTCAGCTCCTACAATGAGCAGTTCTTC. Residues: CASREPGLVSSYNEQFF. The full variable domain, with the rest looked up from reference TRBV5-6 and TRBJ2-1, is DAGVTQSPTHLIKTRGQQVTLRCSPKSGHDTVSWYQQALGQGPQFIFQYYEEEERQRGNFPDRFSGHQFPNYSSELNVNALLLGDSALYLCASREPGLVSSYNEQFFGPGTRLTVL.

Comment on this clonotype: The junction does not match germline at one end; this may be a read error. The gene calls are TRBV19 and TRBJ1-1; D is uncertain. CDR1 and CDR2 (germline): LNHDA, SQIVND (reference sequence). This CDR3 contains 15 residues. As DNA, the CDR3 is TGCGCCAGTAGTATAGAGGTACATATGAACACTGAAGCTTTCTTT. Its protein is CASSIEVHMNTEAFF.

In the case of this clonotype: This CDR3 is missing its conserved last phenylalanine or tryptophan, likely due to a read error. The chain couples TRBV12-3 or TRBV12-4 to TRBJ2-5, with 8 bases aligning to TRBD1. V gave up 5 bases and J gave up 5 bases; unmatched junction bases: 7. CDR3 length: 14 amino acids. In DNA form, the CDR3 reads TGTGCCAGCAGTGCCCACAGGGGGGAGGAGACCCAGTACTTA. It codes for CASSAHRGEETQYL.

This clonotype has only one observation. One end of the junction does not line up with germline, which may come from a read error. This chain joins TRBV11-1 and TRBJ2-7, with D perhaps matching TRBD2 (6 bases). The CDR3 sequence is 14 residues long. Germline CDR1 is SGHAT and CDR2 is FQDESV (reference sequence). The CDR3 sequence: CVSSLGLEGYEHYF. CDR3 DNA sequence: TGTGTCAGCAGCTTAGGCCTGGAGGGTTACGAGCATTACTTC.

This clonotype was recorded at least ten times. This rearrangement joins TRBV11-3 to TRBJ2-1; 8 bases align to TRBD1. Germline CDR1 is SGHNT and CDR2 is YENEEA. The V segment lost 1 base and the J segment 5 bases; nucleotides outside the gene matches: 4. CDR3 length equals 15 residues. CDR3 in DNA: TGTGCCAGCAGCTTAGCCCAGGGGGCGAACAATGAGCAGTTCTTC. Its translation: CASSLAQGANNEQFF.

The chain links TRBV6-6 to TRBJ2-7, with TRBD2 identical over 8 bases. After removal of 0 bases from V and 3 bases from J, the junction contained 10 bases not matched to a gene. Germline values: CDR1 MNHNY, CDR2 SVGAGI (reference sequence). This CDR3 comprises 17 residues. CDR3 bases: TGTGCCAGCAGTTACTCGGAAATAGCGGGACGAATCTACGAGCAGTACTTC. Encoded protein: CASSYSEIAGRIYEQYF.

Regarding this clonotype: One end of the junction does not line up with germline, which may come from a read error. This chain connects TRBV4-1 to TRBJ2-5; D is perhaps TRBD1 (6 bases). The CDR3 is 17 residues long. CDR1 MGHRA and CDR2 YSYEKL come from the germline V gene. The CDR3 is CTSSPLQGTVRRETQYF. In DNA, the CDR3 is TGCACCAGCAGCCCCCTACAGGGAACAGTGAGAAGAGAGACCCAGTACTTC.

This clonotype has more than one count but fewer than ten. A much larger clone lies a single base off, so this may be a read error. This chain links TRBV11-2 with TRBJ2-1; 8 nucleotides line up with TRBD2. The trim removed 5 bases at V and 0 bases at J, leaving 9 bases unmatched. Germline assignment: CDR1 SGHAT and CDR2 FQNNGV. This CDR3 is built from 17 residues. As DNA, the CDR3 is TGTGCCAGCAGCAGGCGGACTAGCAGGGACTCCTACAATGAGCAGTTCTTC. This gives the protein CASSRRTSRDSYNEQFF.

About this clonotype itself: Lacking the conserved final phenylalanine or tryptophan, this CDR3 likely reflects a read error. The rearrangement uses TRBV11-2 and TRBJ2-1; 9 bases are shared with TRBD1. Germline V gene data show CDR1 as SGHAT and CDR2 as FQNNGV. Germline trimming cut 3 bases from V and 7 bases from J; bases unmatched to any gene: 7. The length of the CDR3 is 15 residues. CDR3 nucleotide sequence: TGTGCCAGCAGCTTTGACAGGGGGACACGGAATGAGCAGTTCTTA. This translates into CASSFDRGTRNEQFL.

This rearrangement joins TRBV6-1 to TRBJ2-7, with 11 positions matching TRBD2. Germline lookup yields CDR1 MNHNS and CDR2 SASEGT. Germline trimming cut 5 bases from V and 5 bases from J; bases unmatched to any gene: 11. The CDR3 runs 16 residues. The CDR3 nucleotides are TGTGCCAGCAGTTATACTAGCGGGAGCCCTCTCGACGAGCAGTACTTC. It encodes CASSYTSGSPLDEQYF.

To note about this clonotype: This may be a read error, as it is one base from a much larger clone. This chain connects TRBV11-2 to TRBJ2-7; D is possibly TRBD2 (5 bases). This CDR3 has 16 amino acids. Trimming pared 2 bases from V and 6 bases from J, leaving 20 bases between. In germline, CDR1 is SGHAT, CDR2 FQNNGV. CDR3: CASSLRESGLAFEQYF. The CDR3 coding sequence is TGTGCCAGCAGCTTACGGGAAAGTGGCTTGGCGTTCGAGCAGTACTTC.

The chain couples TRBV10-3 to TRBJ2-7, with unresolved D. This CDR3 comprises 15 residues. Germline lookup yields CDR1 ENHRY and CDR2 SYGVKD. V was shortened by 2 bases and J by 2 bases, with 13 bases between the two germline ends. The CDR3 DNA reads as TGTGCCATCAGTGAGGCAAGGGAAGGGCCCTACGAGCAGTACTTC. This translates into CAISEAREGPYEQYF.

The V gene is TRBV6-5, the J gene TRBJ2-1; 9 nucleotides match TRBD2. The CDR3 spans 16 residues. The ends lost 0 bases at V and 8 bases at J; junction bases unmatched: 8. Germline V CDR1 and CDR2: MNHEY, SVGAGI. CDR3: CASSYSWREGLHEQFF. CDR3 DNA: TGTGCCAGCAGTTACTCGTGGCGGGAGGGATTGCATGAGCAGTTCTTC.

As to this clonotype: Just one base apart from a much larger clone, this may be a read error. The chain joins TRBV11-3 to TRBJ2-2, with TRBD1 matching 11 bases. There are 17 residues in the CDR3. Germline values: CDR1 SGHNT, CDR2 YENEEA. The CDR3 DNA is TGTGCCAGCAACTTAGATCCCGGGACAGGGGGGACCGGGGAGCTGTTTTTT. The encoded protein is CASNLDPGTGGTGELFF.

This clonotype was observed at least ten times. The chain links TRBV11-2 to TRBJ2-1, with TRBD1 identical over 8 bases. This CDR3 has 15 amino acids. Germline V gene data show CDR1 as SGHAT and CDR2 as FQNNGV. V dropped 1 base and J dropped 8; count of bases not matched to a gene: 7. CDR3 region: CASSLAGAGGYEQFF. The CDR3 bases are TGTGCCAGCAGCTTAGCCGGGGCAGGGGGCTATGAGCAGTTCTTC.

The gene calls are TRBV10-3 and TRBJ2-7; D gene unclear. V gave up 0 bases and J gave up 1 base, with 7 bases separating them. CDR3 length equals 14 residues. Looked up from germline, CDR1 is ENHRY and CDR2 is SYGVKD. CDR3 sequence (DNA): TGTGCCATCAGTGAGTCTAGTATTTCCTACGAGCAGTACTTC. Translated, it gives CAISESSISYEQYF.

The chain links TRBV4-2 to TRBJ2-3; TRBD2 matches 9 bases. Germline V gene lookup returns CDR1 LGHNA and CDR2 YNFKEQ. V shed 0 bases and J 3 bases; nucleotides not matched to a gene: 7. This CDR3 contains 17 residues. As DNA, the CDR3 is TGTGCCAGCAGCCAAGAAGGTCAGCGGGAGGCTACAGATACGCAGTATTTT. It encodes CASSQEGQREATDTQYF.

CDR3 residues: CASSLDRTHAYEQYF. The CDR3 bases are TGTGCCAGCAGCTTAGACAGAACCCACGCCTACGAGCAGTACTTC. V usage is TRBV11-2 and J usage is TRBJ2-7; D is unresolved. Germline V gives CDR1 SGHAT, CDR2 FQNNGV. V was pared by 0 bases and J by 2 bases, with 11 bases between. The CDR3 runs to 15 residues.

To note about this clonotype: A much larger clone lies a single base off, so this may be a read error. The chain combines TRBV5-6 with TRBJ1-5; D uncertain. V lost 4 bases, J lost 7 bases, and 9 bases lay in between. The length of the CDR3 is 12 residues. Germline V gives CDR1 SGHDT, CDR2 YYEEEE. For the CDR3, the DNA is TGTGCCAGCAGCGGTGGGAAACAGCCCCAGCATTTT. Protein sequence: CASSGGKQPQHF.